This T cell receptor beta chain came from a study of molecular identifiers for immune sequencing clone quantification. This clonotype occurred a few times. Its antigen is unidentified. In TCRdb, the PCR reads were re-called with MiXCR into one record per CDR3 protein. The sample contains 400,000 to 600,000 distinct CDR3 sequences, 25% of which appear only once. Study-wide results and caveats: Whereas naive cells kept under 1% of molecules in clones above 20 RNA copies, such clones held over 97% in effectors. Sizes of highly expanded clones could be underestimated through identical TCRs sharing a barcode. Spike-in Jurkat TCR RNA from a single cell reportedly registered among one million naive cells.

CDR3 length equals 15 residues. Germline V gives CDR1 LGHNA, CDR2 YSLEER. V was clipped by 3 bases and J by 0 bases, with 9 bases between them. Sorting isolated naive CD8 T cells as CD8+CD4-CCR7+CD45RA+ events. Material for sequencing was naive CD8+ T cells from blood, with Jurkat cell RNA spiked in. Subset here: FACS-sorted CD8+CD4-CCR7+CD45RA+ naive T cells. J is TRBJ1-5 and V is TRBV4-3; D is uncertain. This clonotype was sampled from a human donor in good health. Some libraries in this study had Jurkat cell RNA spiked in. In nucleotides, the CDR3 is TGCGCCAGCAGCCAGGAGAATTATAGCAATCAGCCCCAGCATTTT. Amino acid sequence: CASSQENYSNQPQHF.